These 18 T cell receptor beta chains were all obtained from the same sample, sequenced in a study of blood T cell repertoires in COVID-19. Profiled with immunoSEQ multiplex PCR; TCRdb holds only in-frame clones, not every one. The repertoire consists of 17,000 or so clones, with 81% occurring once and the leading ten covering about 14%. Sequencing was done on a sample of peripheral blood. The receptors were gathered from a man aged 40-49 years with active or convalescent COVID-19.

This rearrangement joins TRBV6-5 to TRBJ1-3, with 8 bases fitting TRBD1. This CDR3 region has 13 residues. Germline trimming cut 2 bases from V and 8 bases from J; bases unmatched to any gene: 2. The V gene's germline CDR1 is MNHEY and CDR2 SVGAGI. The CDR3 DNA is TGTGCCAGCAGTTACGGACAGGGTGACACCATATATTTT. This gives the protein CASSYGQGDTIYF.

The chain joins TRBV7-2 to TRBJ1-5, with TRBD1 identical over 7 bases. The CDR3 covers 13 residues. Trimming removed 3 bases from V and 10 bases from J; junction bases left unmatched: 6. Germline V gene sequence: CDR1 SGHTA, CDR2 FQGNSA. CDR3 nucleotides: TGTGCCAGCAGCTTCTCCAGGGGGGAACCCCAGCATTTT. Its protein product is CASSFSRGEPQHF.

This clone was counted between two and nine times. The chain uses TRBV4-1 and TRBJ1-2, with TRBD1 matching over 8 bases. V shed 5 bases, J shed 4 bases, and the junction held 6 bases outside the gene matches. CDR3 length: 14 amino acids. Germline V gives CDR1 MGHRA, CDR2 YSYEKL. The CDR3, as DNA: TGCGCCAGCAGCACTAGACAGGGGAGCTATGGCTACACCTTC. Its translation: CASSTRQGSYGYTF.

The V call is TRBV30, the J call TRBJ1-1, with D possibly TRBD1 on 6 matching bases. V dropped 1 base and J dropped 5 bases, with 8 bases sitting between them. Germline loops: CDR1 GTSNPN, CDR2 SVGIG (reference sequence). This CDR3 has 12 residues. The DNA for the CDR3 is TGTGCCTGGAGTGACAGGGATACTGAAGCTTTCTTT. It codes for CAWSDRDTEAFF.

The genes are TRBV9 and TRBJ1-2; the match to TRBD1 covers 7 bases. Germline loops: CDR1 SGDLS, CDR2 YYNGEE. V dropped 4 bases and J dropped 3; count of bases not matched to a gene: 9. The CDR3 has 15 amino acids. Here the CDR3 DNA reads TGTGCCAGCAGCCCCCGGGACAGCGGAGACTATGGCTACACCTTC. Its translation is CASSPRDSGDYGYTF.

CDR3 bases: TGTGCCAGCAGCCCCTGGGACAGAACCGCACGCAATTCACCCCTCCACTTT. Its translation is CASSPWDRTARNSPLHF. V and J are TRBV5-4 and TRBJ1-6; the match to TRBD1 covers 7 bases. The trim removed 4 bases at V and 7 bases at J, leaving 14 bases unmatched. Germline lookup yields CDR1 SGHNT and CDR2 YYREEE (reference sequence). The CDR3 spans 17 residues.

This chain joins TRBV5-5 and TRBJ2-7; a weak D match, TRBD1 (6 bases). V was clipped by 2 bases and J by 2 bases, with 11 bases between them. The CDR3 is 14 amino acids. Germline lookup yields CDR1 SGHKS and CDR2 YYEKEE (reference sequence). The CDR3 is CASSFWQGPYEQYF. Here the CDR3 DNA reads TGTGCCAGCAGCTTCTGGCAGGGGCCCTACGAGCAGTACTTC.

The chain links TRBV11-2 to TRBJ1-4, with TRBD1 identical over 7 bases. Germline-derived CDR1 and CDR2 are SGHAT and FQNNGV. V was clipped by 4 bases and J by 0 bases; unmatched bases: 2. The CDR3 length is 15 residues. This chain's CDR3 is CASSWTGSTNEKLFF. Here the CDR3 DNA reads TGTGCCAGCAGCTGGACAGGTTCAACTAATGAAAAACTGTTTTTT. Based on the CDR3 plus reference TRBV11-2 and TRBJ1-4, the full variable domain is EAGVAQSPRYKIIEKRQSVAFWCNPISGHATLYWYQQILGQGPKLLIQFQNNGVVDDSQLPKDRFSAERLKGVDSTLKIQPAKLEDSAVYLCASSWTGSTNEKLFFGSGTQLSVL.

The chain has TRBV25-1 and TRBJ2-1; 11 bases agree with TRBD2. There are 17 residues in the CDR3. The V segment lost 0 bases and the J segment 12 bases; nucleotides outside the gene matches: 13. Germline-derived CDR1 and CDR2 are MGHDK and SYGVNS. The CDR3: CASSEYLLAGGATGQFF. DNA for the CDR3: TGTGCCAGCAGTGAATATTTGCTAGCGGGGGGAGCAACGGGGCAGTTCTTC.

This clone was counted a single time. CDR3 protein: CASSPGQGEMNTEAFF. CDR3 nucleotides: TGTGCCAGCAGCCCCGGACAGGGGGAAATGAACACTGAAGCTTTCTTT. V is TRBV7-6 and J is TRBJ1-1; 10 bases are shared with TRBD1. This CDR3 contains 16 residues. The J segment lost 0 bases and the V segment lost 5 bases, leaving 6 bases of the junction unmatched. The V gene's germline CDR1 is SGHVS and CDR2 FNYEAQ.

V gene TRBV28 combines with J gene TRBJ2-5; possible D gene TRBD1, 5 bases. The CDR3 is 11 amino acids. CDR1 and CDR2 (germline): MDHEN, SYDVKM. V gave up 10 bases and J gave up 5 bases, with 11 bases separating them. The CDR3 here is CAIQGWETQYF. The CDR3 region has the DNA TGTGCCATTCAGGGTTGGGAGACCCAGTACTTC.

In DNA, the CDR3 is TGCGCCAGCACAAGTAGCGGGTCCTACGAGCAGTACTTC. Encoded protein: CASTSSGSYEQYF. The V gene is TRBV5-1, the J gene TRBJ2-7; TRBD2 matches 7 bases. The V gene's germline CDR1 is SGHRS and CDR2 YFSETQ. The CDR3 contains 13 residues. Unmatched junction bases numbered 4, after V lost 6 bases and J lost 1 base.

V is TRBV28 and J is TRBJ2-6; 7 positions match TRBD1. The CDR3 sequence is 17 residues long. The germline CDR1 and CDR2 sequences are MDHEN and SYDVKM. The V gene end was trimmed by 5 bases and the J gene end by 4 bases; junction bases not matched to a gene: 11. CDR3: CASSPSRDSSGANVLTF. The CDR3 DNA reads TGTGCCAGCAGTCCGTCCCGGGACAGTTCCGGGGCCAACGTCCTGACTTTC.

This clone was picked up a small number of times. The chain links TRBV19 to TRBJ2-1, with 8 bases aligning to TRBD1. Trimming took 7 bases from V and 4 from J; bases not matched to a gene: 6. The germline V gene encodes CDR1 LNHDA and CDR2 SQIVND (reference sequence). The CDR3 sequence is 14 residues long. The CDR3 DNA follows: TGTGCCAGTAACGACAGGGGACTGTACAATGAGCAGTTCTTC. Encoded protein: CASNDRGLYNEQFF. The variable domain in full, with the rest retrieved from reference TRBV19 and TRBJ2-1, is DGGITQSPKYLFRKEGQNVTLSCEQNLNHDAMYWYRQDPGQGLRLIYYSQIVNDFQKGDIAEGYSVSREKKESFPLTVTSAQKNPTAFYLCASNDRGLYNEQFFGPGTRLTVL.

The chain joins TRBV10-3 to TRBJ1-6, with 9 bases identical to TRBD1. The CDR3 loop spans 15 amino acids. The J segment lost 9 bases and the V segment lost 0 bases, leaving 3 bases of the junction unmatched. Germline CDR1 is ENHRY and CDR2 is SYGVKD. CDR3 in DNA: TGTGCCATCAGTGAGTCGACGGGACAGGGTTCACCCCTCCACTTT. Its protein product is CAISESTGQGSPLHF.

The V call is TRBV4-1, the J call TRBJ2-7; tentatively, D is TRBD1 (6 bases). The germline gives CDR1 MGHRA, CDR2 YSYEKL. The V end was cut by 2 bases, the J end by 9 bases, with 20 bases between. The CDR3 totals 15 residues. The CDR3 DNA follows: TGCGCCAGCAGCCAAAAGTTTGAGGGGGTCGCTGGGCAGTACTTC. It yields the protein CASSQKFEGVAGQYF.

The chain has TRBV5-6 and TRBJ2-7; TRBD2 might be the D (6 bases). Germline loops: CDR1 SGHDT, CDR2 YYEEEE. CDR3 length equals 15 residues. Trimming shortened V by 0 bases and J by 5 bases, and 15 bases separated the two germline ends. The CDR3 bases are TGTGCCAGCAGCTTGGAGTTTTTGGGCGGGAACGAGCAGTACTTC. Its protein is CASSLEFLGGNEQYF. The full variable domain, with the rest looked up from reference TRBV5-6 and TRBJ2-7, is DAGVTQSPTHLIKTRGQQVTLRCSPKSGHDTVSWYQQALGQGPQFIFQYYEEEERQRGNFPDRFSGHQFPNYSSELNVNALLLGDSALYLCASSLEFLGGNEQYFGPGTRLTVT.

V gene TRBV10-2 combines with J gene TRBJ1-4, with D perhaps TRBD1 (6 bases). This CDR3 contains 14 residues. Trimming took 1 base from V and 7 from J, leaving 10 bases between them. Germline CDR1 reads WSHSY; CDR2 reads SAAADI. CDR3 amino acids: CASSEWEGGEKLFF. The CDR3 DNA is TGCGCCAGCAGTGAGTGGGAAGGGGGTGAAAAACTGTTTTTT.